Described below is a single TCR beta chain sequence and its context. Its antigen remains unknown. Amplification used 60 Vbeta primers and 13 Jbeta primers. The method was immunoSEQ multiplex PCR; TCRdb's version includes in-frame clones alone and lacks a portion of them. The data contain approximately 150,000 clones, about four fifths of them seen just once; the ten biggest clones take up 2.5%. This sample was taken from a study of cytomegalovirus exposure and HLA in healthy donors. Findings and limits, study-wide: What a later analysis reportedly showed was that an Asian-associated ancestry cluster had fewer N-insertions than the approximately 700-donor mean. It was likely that a cluster of highly shared sequence variants was a sequencing artifact. Many donors carried some public TCRs, although rarity characterized most TCR sequences.

V was clipped by 4 bases and J by 3 bases, with 16 bases between them. The germline V gene has CDR1 MNHEY and CDR2 SMNVEV (reference sequence). The CDR3 is made up of 15 amino acids. The V and J genes are TRBV27 and TRBJ2-7; weak D call: TRBD1 (5 bases). Sequencing was carried out using PBMCs. The TCR originated in a male donor in good health and CMV-seronegative. The CDR3 region is CASSSRGGRLYEQYF. In DNA, the CDR3 is TGTGCCAGCAGTTCTAGGGGCGGACGCCTCTACGAGCAGTACTTC.